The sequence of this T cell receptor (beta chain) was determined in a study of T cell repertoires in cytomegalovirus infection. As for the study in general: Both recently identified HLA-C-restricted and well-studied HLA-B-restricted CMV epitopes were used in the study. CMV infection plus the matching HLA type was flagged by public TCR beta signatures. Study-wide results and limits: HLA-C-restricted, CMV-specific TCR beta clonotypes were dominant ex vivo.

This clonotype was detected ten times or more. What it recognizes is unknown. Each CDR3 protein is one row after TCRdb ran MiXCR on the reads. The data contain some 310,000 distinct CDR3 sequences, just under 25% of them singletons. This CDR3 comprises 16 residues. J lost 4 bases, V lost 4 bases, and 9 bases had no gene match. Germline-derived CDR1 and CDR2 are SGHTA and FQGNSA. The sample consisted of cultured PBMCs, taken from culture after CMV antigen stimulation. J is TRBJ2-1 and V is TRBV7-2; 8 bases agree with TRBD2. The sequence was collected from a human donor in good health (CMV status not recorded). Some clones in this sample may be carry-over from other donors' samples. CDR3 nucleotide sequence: TGTGCCAGCAGCTCCTTGACTAGCGCCCCTTACAATGAGCAGTTCTTC. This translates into CASSSLTSAPYNEQFF.